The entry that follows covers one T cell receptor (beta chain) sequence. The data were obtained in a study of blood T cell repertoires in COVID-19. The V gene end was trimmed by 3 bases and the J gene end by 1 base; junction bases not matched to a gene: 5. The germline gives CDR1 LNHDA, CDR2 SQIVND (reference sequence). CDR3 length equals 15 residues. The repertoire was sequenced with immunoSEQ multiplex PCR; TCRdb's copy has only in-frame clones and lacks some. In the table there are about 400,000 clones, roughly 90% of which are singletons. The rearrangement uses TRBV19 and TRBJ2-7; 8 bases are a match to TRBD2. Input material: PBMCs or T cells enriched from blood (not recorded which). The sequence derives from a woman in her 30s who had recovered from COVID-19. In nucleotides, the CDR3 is TGTGCCAGTAGTATTATCGGCGGGGGGTCCTACGAGCAGTACTTC. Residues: CASSIIGGGSYEQYF.